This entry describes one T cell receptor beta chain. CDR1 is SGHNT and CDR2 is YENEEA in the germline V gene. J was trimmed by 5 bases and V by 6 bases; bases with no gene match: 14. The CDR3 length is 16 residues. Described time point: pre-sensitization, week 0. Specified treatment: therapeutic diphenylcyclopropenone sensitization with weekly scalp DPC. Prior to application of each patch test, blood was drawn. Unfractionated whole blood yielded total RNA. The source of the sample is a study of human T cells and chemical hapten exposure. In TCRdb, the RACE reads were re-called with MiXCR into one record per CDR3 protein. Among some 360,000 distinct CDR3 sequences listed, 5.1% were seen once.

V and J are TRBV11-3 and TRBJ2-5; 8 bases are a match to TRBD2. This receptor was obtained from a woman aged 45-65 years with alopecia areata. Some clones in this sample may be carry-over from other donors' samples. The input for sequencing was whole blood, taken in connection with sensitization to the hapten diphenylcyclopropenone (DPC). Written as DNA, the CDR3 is TGTGCCAGCAGTCCGGGGGGGCAGGGGCCAACGGAGACCCAGTACTTC. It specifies CASSPGGQGPTETQYF.